This entry lists 30 T cell receptor beta chains sequenced from one sample in a study of cytomegalovirus exposure and HLA in healthy donors. PCR employed 60 Vbeta and 13 Jbeta primers. Profiled with immunoSEQ multiplex PCR; TCRdb holds only in-frame clones, not every one. This repertoire includes more than 95,000 clones. Sequencing used PBMCs. These receptors all stem from a young man in good health and CMV-seronegative.

The CDR3 is CATSRGFSSGREGTDTQYF. In DNA, the CDR3 is TGTGCCACCAGCAGAGGATTTTCTAGCGGGAGGGAGGGCACAGATACGCAGTATTTT. J is TRBJ2-3 and V is TRBV15; 12 bases are shared with TRBD2. With 1 base clipped from V and 1 base from J, the junction kept 9 bases outside the gene matches. The CDR3 spans 19 residues. Per germline, CDR1 LNHNV and CDR2 YYDKDF (reference sequence).

This chain uses TRBV27 with TRBJ1-1; D possibly corresponds to TRBD1 (6 bases). The CDR3 contains 13 residues. Germline assignment: CDR1 MNHEY and CDR2 SMNVEV (reference sequence). V dropped 1 base and J dropped 14 bases, with 17 bases sitting between them. The CDR3 nucleotides read TGTGCCAGCAGTTTATGGGGGCCGGGTGTCCTCTTCTTT. Translation: CASSLWGPGVLFF.

The chain links TRBV29-1 to TRBJ2-1, with TRBD1 matching over 9 bases. V lost 6 bases, J lost 7 bases, and 10 bases stayed unmatched. The CDR3 consists of 14 residues. CDR1 is SQVTM and CDR2 is ANQGSEA in the germline V gene. In DNA form, the CDR3 reads TGCAGCGTCCCCCGACAGGGGGGGAGGAATGAGCAGTTCTTC. Its protein product is CSVPRQGGRNEQFF.

In the case of this clone: The junction departs from the called germline gene at one end, perhaps through a read error. The chain has TRBV7-7 and TRBJ2-2, with 7 bases that match TRBD2. The CDR3 is 14 amino acids. Germline V lookup: CDR1 SSHAT, CDR2 FNYEAQ (reference sequence). The CDR3 here is CASSLNGRTGELFF. The CDR3, as DNA: TGTGCTAGCAGCTTAAACGGGAGGACCGGGGAGCTGTTTTTT.

V gene TRBV6-1 combines with J gene TRBJ2-7, with 13 bases aligning to TRBD2. After removal of 8 bases from V and 2 bases from J, the junction contained 6 bases not matched to a gene. This CDR3 has 15 amino acids. Germline CDR1 MNHNS, CDR2 SASEGT. The CDR3: CASFGTSGTTYEQYF. The CDR3 coding sequence is TGTGCCAGCTTCGGGACTAGCGGGACTACCTACGAGCAGTACTTC.

The chain has TRBV6-5 and TRBJ1-2, with D perhaps TRBD1 (6 bases). Germline lookup yields CDR1 MNHEY and CDR2 SVGAGI. The CDR3 has 14 residues. The V gene lost 2 bases and the J gene lost 8 bases, with 15 bases spanning the gap. The CDR3 DNA reads TGTGCCAGCAGTTACGGGAGGGGGATCCGGGGCTACACCTTC. Protein: CASSYGRGIRGYTF.

The chain uses TRBV29-1 and TRBJ2-1; 8 nucleotides line up with TRBD2. Trimming cost V 3 bases and J 12 bases; bases outside gene matches: 1. This CDR3 region has 10 residues. Germline CDR1 and CDR2: SQVTM and ANQGSEA. This chain's CDR3 is CSVDREGQFF. Here the CDR3 DNA reads TGCAGCGTTGACCGGGAGGGGCAGTTCTTC.

V and J are TRBV6-5 and TRBJ2-7, with D perhaps TRBD2 (5 bases). The CDR3 covers 12 residues. The V and J ends lost 5 bases and 6 bases respectively, with 11 bases between them. Germline-derived CDR1 and CDR2 are MNHEY and SVGAGI. CDR3 protein: CASSLDLGEQYF. In nucleotides, the CDR3 is TGTGCCAGCAGTCTGGACTTGGGCGAGCAGTACTTC.

The J gene is TRBJ2-1, the V gene TRBV25-1, with 9 bases aligning to TRBD2. The trim removed 3 bases at V and 2 bases at J, leaving 2 bases unmatched. CDR1 and CDR2 from the germline V gene are MGHDK and SYGVNS. The CDR3 has 15 residues. In DNA, the CDR3 is TGTGCCAGCAGTGAGGGCGGGAGGGCCTACAATGAGCAGTTCTTC. As protein: CASSEGGRAYNEQFF.

V is TRBV10-1 and J is TRBJ2-3, with a possible D match to TRBD1 (5 bases). CDR1 and CDR2 (germline): WNHNN, SYGVQD (reference sequence). Trimming pared 5 bases from V and 1 base from J, leaving 10 bases between. CDR3 length equals 14 residues. CDR3 sequence: CASSLGPCTDTQYF. In DNA, the CDR3 is TGCGCCAGCAGTTTGGGGCCGTGCACAGATACGCAGTATTTT.

V is TRBV27 and J is TRBJ1-3; 11 positions match TRBD1. CDR3 length: 14 residues. Germline values: CDR1 MNHEY, CDR2 SMNVEV (reference sequence). Trimming took 5 bases from V and 5 from J; bases not matched to a gene: 2. The CDR3 nucleotides are TGTGCCAGCAGTCTGGACAGGGGGCGAAACACCATATATTTT. This gives the protein CASSLDRGRNTIYF.

This chain links TRBV2 with TRBJ1-1, with TRBD1 matching 8 bases. The germline V gene has CDR1 SNHLY and CDR2 FYNNEI. The CDR3 totals 14 residues. V gave up 4 bases and J gave up 1 base; unmatched junction bases: 2. The CDR3 is CASSGQGTNTEAFF. CDR3 in DNA: TGTGCCAGCAGTGGACAGGGGACGAACACTGAAGCTTTCTTT.

This chain joins TRBV4-1 and TRBJ2-7, with a tentative D call TRBD1 (6 bases). The length of the CDR3 is 16 residues. Germline V gives CDR1 MGHRA, CDR2 YSYEKL. V was trimmed by 3 bases and J by 2 bases, leaving 17 bases between them. CDR3 sequence reads: CASSHLRTAVTYEQYF. The CDR3 nucleotides read TGCGCCAGCAGCCACCTTCGGACAGCTGTTACCTACGAGCAGTACTTC.

This chain uses TRBV7-2 with TRBJ2-3; D uncertain. The CDR3 is 13 residues long. The V end was cut by 0 bases, the J end by 6 bases, with 7 bases between. CDR1 and CDR2 (germline): SGHTA, FQGNSA. CDR3 loop: CASSLAHGDTQYF. Here the CDR3 DNA reads TGTGCCAGCAGCTTAGCGCACGGGGATACGCAGTATTTT.

The CDR3 nucleotides read TGTGCCAGCAGCTCCATTGCCGGGACAGGGGAAACCTACGAGCAGTACTTC. Its translation is CASSSIAGTGETYEQYF. The chain carries TRBV7-3 and TRBJ2-7, with TRBD1 identical over 10 bases. Losses at the gene ends were 4 bases for V and 2 bases for J; bases not matched to a gene: 11. Per the germline V gene, CDR1 is SGHTA and CDR2 is FQGTGA. The CDR3 has 17 residues.

The rearrangement links TRBV28 to TRBJ2-7; D may be TRBD2 (6 bases). Trimming removed 6 bases from V and 12 bases from J, with 21 bases in between. The CDR3 loop spans 13 amino acids. CDR1 is MDHEN, CDR2 SYDVKM, per germline. The CDR3 sequence is CASSPPGTLNLYF. CDR3 DNA sequence: TGTGCCAGCAGCCCCCCTGGGACTCTCAATCTGTACTTC.

The chain combines TRBV11-2 with TRBJ1-3, with TRBD1 matching over 11 bases. V was clipped by 4 bases and J by 7 bases; unmatched bases: 9. This CDR3 comprises 16 residues. The V gene's germline CDR1 is SGHAT and CDR2 FQNNGV. CDR3 nucleotide sequence: TGTGCCAGCAGCTGGACAGGGGGCTCCCTTGGGAACACCATATATTTT. It specifies CASSWTGGSLGNTIYF.

The chain couples TRBV7-2 to TRBJ1-1, with a tentative D call TRBD1 (5 bases). Trimming took 0 bases from V and 5 from J, leaving 10 bases between them. The CDR3 covers 14 residues. The germline gives CDR1 SGHTA, CDR2 FQGNSA. The CDR3: CASSLAWGVTEAFF. In DNA, the CDR3 is TGTGCCAGCAGCTTAGCGTGGGGCGTAACTGAAGCTTTCTTT.

V gene TRBV7-9 combines with J gene TRBJ1-2; D perhaps matches TRBD1 (6 bases). There are 14 residues in the CDR3. Trimming cost V 4 bases and J 3 bases, with 12 bases left between them. The germline V gene has CDR1 SEHNR and CDR2 FQNEAQ (reference sequence). In DNA form, the CDR3 reads TGTGCCAGCAGCTCACAGGGAGGGGACTATGGCTACACCTTC. This codes for CASSSQGGDYGYTF.

The chain carries TRBV15 and TRBJ1-6; tentatively, D is TRBD1 (5 bases). Trimming removed 0 bases at V and 7 bases at J, with 10 bases between. Per germline, CDR1 LNHNV and CDR2 YYDKDF (reference sequence). The CDR3 has 15 residues. CDR3 amino acids: CATSRDRVGNSPLHF. The CDR3 region has the DNA TGTGCCACCAGCAGAGACAGGGTGGGGAATTCACCCCTCCACTTT.

V usage is TRBV7-9 and J usage is TRBJ1-1; the D is unclear. The ends were cut back, 1 base at V and 1 base at J, with 7 bases in the middle. The CDR3 has 14 residues. Germline V lookup: CDR1 SEHNR, CDR2 FQNEAQ (reference sequence). Here the CDR3 DNA reads TGTGCCAGCAGCTTAGGGGAGGGGAACACTGAAGCTTTCTTT. Its protein product is CASSLGEGNTEAFF.

The chain couples TRBV28 to TRBJ1-1, with 10 bases aligning to TRBD1. With V trimmed by 7 bases and J by 0 bases, 17 bases remained unmatched. The CDR3 length is 19 residues. Germline lookup yields CDR1 MDHEN and CDR2 SYDVKM. The CDR3 sequence: CASNSPRQGAHPMNTEAFF. In DNA, the CDR3 is TGTGCCAGCAACTCACCCCGACAGGGGGCCCACCCAATGAACACTGAAGCTTTCTTT.

The chain is built from TRBV14 and TRBJ2-7, with D hard to call. With 4 bases removed from V and 4 bases from J, the gap between germline ends came to 8 bases. The CDR3 runs to 12 residues. Per germline, CDR1 SGHDN and CDR2 FVKESK. The DNA of the CDR3 is TGTGCCAGCAGCCGCGAACTTTACGAGCAGTACTTC. Translated: CASSRELYEQYF. The whole variable domain, remainder taken from reference TRBV14 and TRBJ2-7, is EAGVTQFPSHSVIEKGQTVTLRCDPISGHDNLYWYRRVMGKEIKFLLHFVKESKQDESGMPNNRFLAERTGGTYSTLKVQPAELEDSGVYFCASSRELYEQYFGPGTRLTVT.

The rearrangement links TRBV6-5 to TRBJ1-4; TRBD1 agrees at 7 bases. V dropped 4 bases and J dropped 1; count of bases not matched to a gene: 3. CDR1 is MNHEY, CDR2 SVGAGI, per germline. The CDR3 runs 15 residues. The CDR3, as DNA: TGTGCCAGCAGTTGGACAGGCTTAACTAATGAAAAACTGTTTTTT. Translating gives CASSWTGLTNEKLFF.

In DNA form, the CDR3 reads TGTGCCAGTAGTCCCGCAGCCTCCTACCCAGCGCCCTATAATTCACCCCTCCACTTT. It translates to CASSPAASYPAPYNSPLHF. The rearrangement links TRBV19 to TRBJ1-6; D is ambiguous. The CDR3 covers 19 residues. CDR1 LNHDA and CDR2 SQIVND come from the germline V gene (reference sequence). The V gene lost 5 bases and the J gene lost 2 bases, with 22 bases spanning the gap.

V is TRBV6-6 and J is TRBJ1-4; D gene ambiguous. From germline, CDR1 is MNHNY and CDR2 SVGAGI (reference sequence). The V and J ends lost 1 base and 2 bases respectively, with 8 bases between them. This CDR3 is 15 amino acids long. CDR3 sequence (DNA): TGTGCCAGCAGTTACTTCGGAGGGACTAATGAAAAACTGTTTTTT. It translates to CASSYFGGTNEKLFF.

V gene TRBV28 combines with J gene TRBJ2-7; 11 bases line up with TRBD2. Germline V gene data show CDR1 as MDHEN and CDR2 as SYDVKM. The length of the CDR3 is 19 residues. With 1 base clipped from V and 6 bases from J, the junction kept 17 bases outside the gene matches. Here the CDR3 reads CASSLFGGYLSGRASEQYF. CDR3 nucleotide sequence: TGTGCCAGCAGTTTATTCGGGGGGTACCTTAGCGGGAGGGCGTCCGAGCAGTACTTC.

This rearrangement joins TRBV29-1 to TRBJ2-1; 7 nucleotides agree with TRBD1. Germline CDR1 reads SQVTM; CDR2 reads ANQGSEA. Unmatched junction bases numbered 4, after V lost 4 bases and J lost 7 bases. The CDR3 contains 12 residues. In nucleotides, the CDR3 is TGCAGCGTTGGGCTACAGGGGAATGAGCAGTTCTTC. As protein: CSVGLQGNEQFF.

Here the CDR3 reads CASSLRAEAFF. The CDR3, as DNA: TGTGCCAGCAGCCTTCGAGCGGAAGCTTTCTTT. The chain couples TRBV5-6 to TRBJ1-1; D not resolved. The V end lost 4 bases, the J end lost 8 bases, and 9 bases lay between the germline ends. Germline loops: CDR1 SGHDT, CDR2 YYEEEE. CDR3 length: 11 amino acids.

J is TRBJ2-1 and V is TRBV13, with 10 positions matching TRBD1. The CDR3 extends over 15 amino acids. Germline V gives CDR1 PRHDT, CDR2 FYEKMQ (reference sequence). Trimming cost V 5 bases and J 4 bases; bases outside gene matches: 5. The CDR3 DNA is TGTGCCAGCAGCCGACAGGGGGCAAAGTACAATGAGCAGTTCTTC. As protein: CASSRQGAKYNEQFF.